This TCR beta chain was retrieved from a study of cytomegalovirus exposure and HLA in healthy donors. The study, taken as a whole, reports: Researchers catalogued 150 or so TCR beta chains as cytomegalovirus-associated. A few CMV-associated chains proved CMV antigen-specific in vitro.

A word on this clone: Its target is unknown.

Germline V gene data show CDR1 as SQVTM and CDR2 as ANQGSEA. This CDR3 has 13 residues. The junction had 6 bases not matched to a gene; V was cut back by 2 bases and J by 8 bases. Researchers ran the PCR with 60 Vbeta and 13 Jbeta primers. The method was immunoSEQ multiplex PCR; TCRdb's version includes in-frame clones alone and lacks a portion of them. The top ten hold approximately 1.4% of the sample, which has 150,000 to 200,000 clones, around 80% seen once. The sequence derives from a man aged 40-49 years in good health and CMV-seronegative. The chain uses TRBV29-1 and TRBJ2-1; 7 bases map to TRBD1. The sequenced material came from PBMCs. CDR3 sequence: CSVETGEGDEQFF. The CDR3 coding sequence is TGCAGCGTTGAAACAGGGGAAGGAGATGAGCAGTTCTTC.